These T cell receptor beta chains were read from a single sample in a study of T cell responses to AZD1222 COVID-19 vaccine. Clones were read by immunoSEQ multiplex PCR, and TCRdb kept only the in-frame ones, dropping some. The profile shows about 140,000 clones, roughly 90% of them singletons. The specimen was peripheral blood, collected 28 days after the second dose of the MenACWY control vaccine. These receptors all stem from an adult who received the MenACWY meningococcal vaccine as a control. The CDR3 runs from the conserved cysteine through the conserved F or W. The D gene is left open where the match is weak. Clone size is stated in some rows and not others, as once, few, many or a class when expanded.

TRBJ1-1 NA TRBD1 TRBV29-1 TGCAGCGTTGAAATCCGGACAGGGCTTGAAGCTTTCTTT CSVEIRTGLEAFF
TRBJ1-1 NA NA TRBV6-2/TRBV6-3 TGTGCCAGCAGTGGGACGGACCACACTGAAGCTTTCTTT CASSGTDHTEAFF
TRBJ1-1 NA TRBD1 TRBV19 TGTGCCAGTAGTATTCGGGACAGGGTCGGTGAAGCTTTCTTT CASSIRDRVGEAFF
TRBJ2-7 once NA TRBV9 TGTGCCAGCAGCCCCGAGGCGGGGGCGGCCTACGAGCAGTACTTC CASSPEAGAAYEQYF
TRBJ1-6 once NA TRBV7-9 TGTGCCAGCTGTTCCGAAGGGTATAATTCACCCCTCCACTTT CASCSEGYNSPLHF
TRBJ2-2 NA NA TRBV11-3 TGTGCCAGCAGCTTCAAGGGTACGAACACCGGGGAGCTGTTTTTT CASSFKGTNTGELFF
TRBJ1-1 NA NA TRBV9 TGTGCCAGCAGCGGAATTACAGGGCTCACTGAAGCTTTCTTT CASSGITGLTEAFF
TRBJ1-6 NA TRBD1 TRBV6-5 TGTGCCAGCAGTTACTCGAGGGCAGGGGGGAATTCACCCCTCCACTTT CASSYSRAGGNSPLHF
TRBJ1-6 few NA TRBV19 TGTGCCAGTAGTGTACAGGGAGGGTCACCCCTCCACTTT CASSVQGGSPLHF
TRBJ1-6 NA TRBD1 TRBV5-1 TGCGCCAGCAGCGGGGACAGACGGATCCTCCACTTT CASSGDRRILHF
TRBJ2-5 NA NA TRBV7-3 TGTGCCAGCAGCTTAACGGACTCGAGGGGGGAGACCCAGTACTTC CASSLTDSRGETQYF
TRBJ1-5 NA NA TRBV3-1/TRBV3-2 TGTGCCAGCAGCCAGGGGGATAGCAATCAGCCCCAGCATTTT CASSQGDSNQPQHF
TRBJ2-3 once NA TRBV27 TGTGCCAGCAGTACAAATCCAGATACGCAGTATTTT CASSTNPDTQYF
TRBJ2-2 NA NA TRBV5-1 TGCGCCAGCAGCTTGTTAGTGGCGAACACCGGGGAGCTGTTTTTT CASSLLVANTGELFF
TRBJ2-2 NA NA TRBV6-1 TGTGCCAGCAGTGAATCAGCATTTAGGCGACTCACGGACACCGGGGAGCTGTTTTTT CASSESAFRRLTDTGELFF
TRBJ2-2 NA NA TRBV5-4 TGTGCCAGCAGCTTCCCCAGGAACACCGGGGAGCTGTTTTTT CASSFPRNTGELFF
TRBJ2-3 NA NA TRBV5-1 TGCGCCAGCAGCGTCGACGGGGTCACAGATACGCAGTATTTT CASSVDGVTDTQYF
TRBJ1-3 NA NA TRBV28 TGTGCCAGCAGTCTCCTTGGGGGCAGCGGAAACACCATATATTTT CASSLLGGSGNTIYF
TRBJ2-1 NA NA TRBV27 TGTGCCAGCAGTTCCCACAGGGTTGTGAATGAGCAGTTCTTC CASSSHRVVNEQFF
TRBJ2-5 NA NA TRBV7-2 TGTGCCAGCAGCCCGAGGGGGAGGGTCGAGACCCAGTACTTC CASSPRGRVETQYF
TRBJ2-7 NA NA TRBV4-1 TGCGCCAGCAGCCTATCCACAGAAATCCCCTACGAGCAGTACTTC CASSLSTEIPYEQYF
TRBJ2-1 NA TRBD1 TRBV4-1 TGCGCCAGCAGCCAACAATCCGGGACAGGGAGGTCCAGGGACAATGAGCAGTTCTTC CASSQQSGTGRSRDNEQFF
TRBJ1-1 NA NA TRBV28 TGTGCCAGCAGTTCAGGGATGACTGAAGCTTTCTTT CASSSGMTEAFF
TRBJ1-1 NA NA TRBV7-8 TGTGCCAGCAGCCCTGATAGGGGCACGGGTGTAGGTGAAGCTTTCTTT CASSPDRGTGVGEAFF
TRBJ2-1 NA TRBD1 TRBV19 TGTGCCAGTAGTAACAGGGGCTCCTACAATGAGCAGTTCTTC CASSNRGSYNEQFF
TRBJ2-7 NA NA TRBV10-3 TGTGCCATCAGCCAAAAAGGCGGAGGGCCCTACGAGCAGTACTTC CAISQKGGGPYEQYF
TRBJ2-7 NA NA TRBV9 TGTGCCAGCAGCGTAGGGGGGGAGGTCAACGAGCAGTACTTC CASSVGGEVNEQYF
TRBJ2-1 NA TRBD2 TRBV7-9 TGTGCCAGCAGCCTAGCGGGAGGGGGTGAGCAGTTCTTC CASSLAGGGEQFF
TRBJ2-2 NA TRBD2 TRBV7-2 TGTGCCAGCAGCACCGATGGACTAGCGGGAGGAAGAGGGGAGCTGTTTTTT CASSTDGLAGGRGELFF
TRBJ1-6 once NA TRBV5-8 TGTGCCAGCGGCGGTAGGGCAAATTCACCCCTCCACTTT CASGGRANSPLHF
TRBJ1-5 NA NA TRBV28 TGTGCCAGCAGTGGCCGCGGGGCAGGTACCTTCAATCAGCCCCAGCATTTT CASSGRGAGTFNQPQHF
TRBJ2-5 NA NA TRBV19 TGTGCCAGTAGTCGAGGGCCGGGACCGGGAGAGACCCAGTACTTC CASSRGPGPGETQYF
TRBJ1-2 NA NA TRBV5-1 TGCGCCAGCAGCTTGCAATCCCCAGGGGACGGCTACACCTTC CASSLQSPGDGYTF
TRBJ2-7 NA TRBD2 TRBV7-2 TGTGCCAGCAGGCCTGGACTAGCGGGGGACTACGAGCAGTACTTC CASRPGLAGDYEQYF
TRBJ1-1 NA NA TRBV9 TGTGCCAGCAGCCCAAGGGGGGGCCCAGACACTGAAGCTTTCTTT CASSPRGGPDTEAFF
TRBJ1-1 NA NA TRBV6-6 TGTGCCAGCAGTTACTCGGGGAGGGATGGGACTGAAGCTTTCTTT CASSYSGRDGTEAFF
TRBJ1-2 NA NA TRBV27 TGTGCCAGCAGTCGACGGGGAACCTATGGCTACACCTTC CASSRRGTYGYTF
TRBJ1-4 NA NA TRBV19 TGTGCCAGTAGGCTCTCCCCAATTACTAATGAAAAACTGTTTTTT CASRLSPITNEKLFF
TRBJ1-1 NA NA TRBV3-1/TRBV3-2 TGTGCCAGCAGCCAAGAAGGATGGCAGGGGAACACTGAAGCTTTCTTT CASSQEGWQGNTEAFF
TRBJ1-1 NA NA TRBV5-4 TGTGCCAGCAGCTTGGATTACCGGGACACTGAAGCTTTCTTT CASSLDYRDTEAFF
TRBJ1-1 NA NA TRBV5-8 TGTGCCAGCAGCTTGGCTAGGGGAATTTACACTGAAGCTTTCTTT CASSLARGIYTEAFF
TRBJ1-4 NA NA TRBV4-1 TGCGCCTCAAAGGGCGGACGGAGTCTTAATGAAAAACTGTTTTTT CASKGGRSLNEKLFF
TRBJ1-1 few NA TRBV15 TGTGCCACCAGCAGAGCGGACAGTTACACGAGCACCGTGGCATCCGGGGCTTTCTTT CATSRADSYTSTVASGAFF
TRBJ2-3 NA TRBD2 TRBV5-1 TGCGCCAGCAGCCCGCAGGCGGGAGTCCCAGATACGCAGTATTTT CASSPQAGVPDTQYF
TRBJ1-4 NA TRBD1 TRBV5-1 TGCGCCAGCAGCTTGGAGGGACAGGGGACCCTTAATGAAAAACTGTTTTTT CASSLEGQGTLNEKLFF
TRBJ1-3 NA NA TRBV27 TGTGCCAGCAGTTTATCGGGGCTTGGAAACACCATATATTTT CASSLSGLGNTIYF
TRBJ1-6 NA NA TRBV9 TGTGCCAGCAGCGTCTCGGGGCTACCTAATTCACCCCTCCACTTT CASSVSGLPNSPLHF
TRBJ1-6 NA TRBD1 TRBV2 TGTGCCAGCACCGGGACAGGGGGGGGATTTAATTCACCCCTCCACTTT CASTGTGGGFNSPLHF
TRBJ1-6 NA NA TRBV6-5 TGTGCCAGCAGTACCGGCCCCGGAGATTCACCCCTCCACTTT CASSTGPGDSPLHF
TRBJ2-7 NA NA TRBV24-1 TGTGCCACCAGTGACCCCCAAGCCTACGAGCAGTACTTC CATSDPQAYEQYF
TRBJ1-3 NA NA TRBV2 TGTGCCAGCAGTAACCAGGGACGGATTAACTCTGGAAACACCATATATTTT CASSNQGRINSGNTIYF
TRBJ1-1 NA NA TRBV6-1 TGTGCCAGCAGTGATCCCTCGAGGGGGAACACTGAAGCTTTCTTT CASSDPSRGNTEAFF
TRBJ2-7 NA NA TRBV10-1 TGCGCCAGCAGTGACAGCTCCTACGAGCAGTACTTC CASSDSSYEQYF
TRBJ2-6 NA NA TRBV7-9 TGTGCCAGCAGCTTATCTAGCGCTGGGGCCAACGTCCTGACTTTC CASSLSSAGANVLTF
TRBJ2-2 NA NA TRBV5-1 TGCGCCAGCAGCTTAGGTGGGGAACACACCGGGGAGCTGTTTTTT CASSLGGEHTGELFF